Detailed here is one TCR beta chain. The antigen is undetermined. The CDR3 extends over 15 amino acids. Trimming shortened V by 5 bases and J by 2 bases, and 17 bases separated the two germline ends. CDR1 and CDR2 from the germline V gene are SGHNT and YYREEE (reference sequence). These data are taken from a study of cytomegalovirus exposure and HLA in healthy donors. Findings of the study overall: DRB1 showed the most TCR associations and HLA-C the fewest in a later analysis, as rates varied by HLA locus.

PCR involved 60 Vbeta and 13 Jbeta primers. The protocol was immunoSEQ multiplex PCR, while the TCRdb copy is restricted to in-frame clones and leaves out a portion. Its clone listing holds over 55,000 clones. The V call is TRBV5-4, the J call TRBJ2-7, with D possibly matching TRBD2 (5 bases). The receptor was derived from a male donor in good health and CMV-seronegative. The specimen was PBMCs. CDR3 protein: CASRFRESLAYEQYF. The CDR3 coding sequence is TGTGCCAGCAGGTTCCGGGAAAGCCTCGCCTACGAGCAGTACTTC. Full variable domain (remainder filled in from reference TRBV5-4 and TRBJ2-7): ETGVTQSPTHLIKTRGQQVTLRCSSQSGHNTVSWYQQALGQGPQFIFQYYREEENGRGNFPPRFSGLQFPNYSSELNVNALELDDSALYLCASRFRESLAYEQYFGPGTRLTVT.